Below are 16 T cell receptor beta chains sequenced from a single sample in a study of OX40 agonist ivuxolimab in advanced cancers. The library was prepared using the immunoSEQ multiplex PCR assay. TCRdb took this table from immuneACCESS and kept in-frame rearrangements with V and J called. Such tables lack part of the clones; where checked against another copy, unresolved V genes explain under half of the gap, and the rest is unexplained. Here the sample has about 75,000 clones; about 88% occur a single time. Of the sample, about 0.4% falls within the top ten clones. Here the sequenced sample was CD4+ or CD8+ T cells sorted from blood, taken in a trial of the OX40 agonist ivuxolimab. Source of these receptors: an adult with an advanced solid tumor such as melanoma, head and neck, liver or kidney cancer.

The CDR3 DNA follows: TGTGCCAGCAACCGGGACAATTTTAACAATGAGCAGTTCTTC. Encoded protein: CASNRDNFNNEQFF. The chain joins TRBV7-2 to TRBJ2-1, with D perhaps matching TRBD1 (6 bases). The V end lost 7 bases, the J end lost 5 bases, and 15 bases lay between the germline ends. Germline V lookup: CDR1 SGHTA, CDR2 FQGNSA. CDR3 length equals 14 residues.

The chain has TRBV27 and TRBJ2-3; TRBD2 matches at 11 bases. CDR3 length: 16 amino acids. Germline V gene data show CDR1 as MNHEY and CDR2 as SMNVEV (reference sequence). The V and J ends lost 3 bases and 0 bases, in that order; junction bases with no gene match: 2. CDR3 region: CASSLGTSGSTDTQYF. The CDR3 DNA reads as TGTGCCAGCAGTTTGGGGACTAGCGGCAGCACAGATACGCAGTATTTT.

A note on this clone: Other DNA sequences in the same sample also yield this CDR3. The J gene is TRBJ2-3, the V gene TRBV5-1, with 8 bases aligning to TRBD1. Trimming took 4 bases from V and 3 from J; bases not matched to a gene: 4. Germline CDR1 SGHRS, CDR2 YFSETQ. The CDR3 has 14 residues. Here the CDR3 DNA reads TGCGCCAGCAGCCCTGGACAGGGAACAGATACGCAGTATTTT. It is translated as CASSPGQGTDTQYF.

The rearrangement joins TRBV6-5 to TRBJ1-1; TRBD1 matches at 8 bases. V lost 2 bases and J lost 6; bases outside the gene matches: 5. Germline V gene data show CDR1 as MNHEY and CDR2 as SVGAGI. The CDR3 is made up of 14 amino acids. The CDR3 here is CASSYGGQGSEAFF. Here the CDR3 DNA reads TGTGCCAGCAGTTACGGAGGACAGGGATCTGAAGCTTTCTTT.

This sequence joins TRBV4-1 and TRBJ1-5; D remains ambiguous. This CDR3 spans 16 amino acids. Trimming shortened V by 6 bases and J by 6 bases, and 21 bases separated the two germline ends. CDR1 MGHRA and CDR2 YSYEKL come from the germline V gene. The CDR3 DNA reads TGCGCCAGCAGACCTCAGTTTGGGCCCGGCGGTCAGCCCCAGCATTTT. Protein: CASRPQFGPGGQPQHF.

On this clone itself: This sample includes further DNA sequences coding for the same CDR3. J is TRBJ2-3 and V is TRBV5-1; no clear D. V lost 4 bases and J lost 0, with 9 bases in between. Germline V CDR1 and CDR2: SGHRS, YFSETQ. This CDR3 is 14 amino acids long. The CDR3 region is CASSLGSSTDTQYF. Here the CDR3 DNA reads TGCGCCAGCAGCCTTGGTAGTAGCACAGATACGCAGTATTTT.

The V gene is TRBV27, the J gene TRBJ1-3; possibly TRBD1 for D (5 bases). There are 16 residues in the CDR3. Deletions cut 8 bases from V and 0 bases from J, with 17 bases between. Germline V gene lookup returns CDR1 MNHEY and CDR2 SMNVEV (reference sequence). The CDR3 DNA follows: TGTGCCAGCTCTCCCCCCCGAGACAGCTCTGGAAACACCATATATTTT. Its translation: CASSPPRDSSGNTIYF.

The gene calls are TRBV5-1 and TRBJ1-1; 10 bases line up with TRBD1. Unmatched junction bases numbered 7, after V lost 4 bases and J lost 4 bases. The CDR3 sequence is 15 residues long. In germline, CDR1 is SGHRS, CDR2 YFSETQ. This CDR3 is CASSPLGQGTTEAFF. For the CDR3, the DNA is TGCGCCAGCAGCCCGCTGGGACAGGGGACCACTGAAGCTTTCTTT.

This chain's CDR3 is CASSLGGGLYEQYF. The CDR3 DNA follows: TGTGCCAGCAGCCTAGGAGGGGGCCTATACGAGCAGTACTTC. The chain combines TRBV4-2 with TRBJ2-7; D may be TRBD1 (7 bases). The CDR3 runs 14 residues. Germline CDR1 is LGHNA and CDR2 is YNFKEQ. V gave up 4 bases and J gave up 4 bases, with 14 bases separating them.

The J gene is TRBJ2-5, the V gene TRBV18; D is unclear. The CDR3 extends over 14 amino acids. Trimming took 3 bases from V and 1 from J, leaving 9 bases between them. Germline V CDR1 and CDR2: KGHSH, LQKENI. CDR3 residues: CASSPVQSQETQYF. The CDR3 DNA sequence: TGTGCCAGCTCACCGGTACAGTCCCAAGAGACCCAGTACTTC. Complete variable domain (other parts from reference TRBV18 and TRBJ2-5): NAGVMQNPRHLVRRRGQEARLRCSPMKGHSHVYWYRQLPEEGLKFMVYLQKENIIDESGMPKERFSAEFPKEGPSILRIQQVVRGDSAAYFCASSPVQSQETQYFGPGTRLLVL.

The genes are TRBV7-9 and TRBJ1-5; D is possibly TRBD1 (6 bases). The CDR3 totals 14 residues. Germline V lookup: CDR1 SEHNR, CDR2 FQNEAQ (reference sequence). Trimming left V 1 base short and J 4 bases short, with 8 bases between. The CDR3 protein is CASSLEGGNQPQHF. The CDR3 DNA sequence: TGTGCCAGCAGCTTAGAGGGGGGAAATCAGCCCCAGCATTTT.

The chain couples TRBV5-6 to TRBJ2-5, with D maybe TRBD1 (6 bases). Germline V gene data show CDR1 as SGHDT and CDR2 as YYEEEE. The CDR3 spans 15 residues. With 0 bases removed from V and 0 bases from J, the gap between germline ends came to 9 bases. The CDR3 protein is CASSLGGRYQETQYF. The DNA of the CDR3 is TGTGCCAGCAGCTTGGGGGGGCGGTACCAAGAGACCCAGTACTTC. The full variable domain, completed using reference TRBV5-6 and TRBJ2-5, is DAGVTQSPTHLIKTRGQQVTLRCSPKSGHDTVSWYQQALGQGPQFIFQYYEEEERQRGNFPDRFSGHQFPNYSSELNVNALLLGDSALYLCASSLGGRYQETQYFGPGTRLLVL.

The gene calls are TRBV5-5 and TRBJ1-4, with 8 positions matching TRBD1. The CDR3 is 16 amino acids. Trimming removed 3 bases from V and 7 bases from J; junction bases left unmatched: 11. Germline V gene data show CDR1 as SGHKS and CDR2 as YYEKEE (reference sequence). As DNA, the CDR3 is TGTGCCAGCAGCTCCTCGCCCGGGACAGGCGCTGAAAAACTGTTTTTT. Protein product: CASSSSPGTGAEKLFF.

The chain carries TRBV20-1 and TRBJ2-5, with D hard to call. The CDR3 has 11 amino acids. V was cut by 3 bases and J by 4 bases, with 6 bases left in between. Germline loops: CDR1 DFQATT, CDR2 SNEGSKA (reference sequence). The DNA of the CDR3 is TGCAGTGCTAGGCTTCCAGAGACCCAGTACTTC. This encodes CSARLPETQYF.

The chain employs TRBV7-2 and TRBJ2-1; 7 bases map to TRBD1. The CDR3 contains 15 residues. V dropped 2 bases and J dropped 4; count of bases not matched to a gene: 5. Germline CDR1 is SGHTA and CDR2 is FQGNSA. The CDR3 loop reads CASSLTGDDYNEQFF. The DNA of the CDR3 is TGTGCCAGCAGCTTAACAGGGGACGATTACAATGAGCAGTTCTTC.

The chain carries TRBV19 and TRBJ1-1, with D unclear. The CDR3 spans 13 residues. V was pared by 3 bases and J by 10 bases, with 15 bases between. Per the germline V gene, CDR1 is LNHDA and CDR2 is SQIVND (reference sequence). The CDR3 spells CASSIREAGSAFF. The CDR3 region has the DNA TGTGCCAGTAGTATTCGGGAGGCGGGATCAGCTTTCTTT.